The 21 T cell receptor beta chains below all came from one sample that was sequenced in a study of memory CD4+ T cells and cytomegalovirus serostatus. Sequencing used immunoSEQ multiplex PCR; TCRdb keeps in-frame clones, though not all of them. The sample includes about 60,000 clones, about three quarters of them seen just once. The sort gate was single viable CD3+CD4+CD8-CD45RO+ cells for memory CD4+ T cells. Sequencing was carried out using memory CD4+ T cells from blood. These receptors were collected from an adult in good health and CMV-seropositive.

The chain is built from TRBV7-6 and TRBJ2-2; D call uncertain. Germline V CDR1 and CDR2: SGHVS, FNYEAQ. The CDR3 runs to 12 residues. Trimming stripped 5 bases from V and 5 bases from J, with 6 bases between. The CDR3 region has the DNA TGTGCCAGCAGCCGCCAAACCGGGGAGCTGTTTTTT. Protein sequence: CASSRQTGELFF.

The CDR3 here is CASTRTGTQETQYF. CDR3 in DNA: TGTGCCAGCACCCGGACAGGAACTCAAGAGACCCAGTACTTC. The chain couples TRBV28 to TRBJ2-5; TRBD1 aligns across 7 bases. The V gene's germline CDR1 is MDHEN and CDR2 SYDVKM. V dropped 7 bases and J dropped 2; count of bases not matched to a gene: 7. There are 14 residues in the CDR3. Using reference TRBV28 and TRBJ2-5 for the parts outside the CDR3, the full variable domain is DVKVTQSSRYLVKRTGEKVFLECVQDMDHENMFWYRQDPGLGLRLIYFSYDVKMKEKGDIPEGYSVSREKKERFSLILESASTNQTSMYLCASTRTGTQETQYFGPGTRLLVL.

The V and J genes are TRBV29-1 and TRBJ2-3; 10 bases map to TRBD2. The V segment lost 3 bases and the J segment 2 bases; nucleotides outside the gene matches: 2. CDR1 is SQVTM and CDR2 is ANQGSEA in the germline V gene. The CDR3 consists of 14 residues. In DNA form, the CDR3 reads TGCAGCGTTGACACTAGCGGGATCACAGATACGCAGTATTTT. Its protein product is CSVDTSGITDTQYF.

The genes are TRBV19 and TRBJ2-1, with no clear D. The CDR3 is 13 amino acids. V was clipped by 1 base and J by 13 bases, with 14 bases between them. The germline V gene has CDR1 LNHDA and CDR2 SQIVND (reference sequence). CDR3 nucleotides: TGTGCCAGTAGTATAGCGGCGAGGCTAGATCAGTTCTTC. Protein product: CASSIAARLDQFF.

The chain carries TRBV21-1 and TRBJ2-1; the table names TRBD1, a call not compared with the DNA. TRBV21-1 is assigned pseudogene status. This CDR3 spans 17 amino acids. CDR3 DNA: TGTGCCAGCAGCGGACACTCCGAGAGGACAGACTACAATGAGCAGTTCTTC. Protein: CASSGHSERTDYNEQFF.

This clone has just a few counts. Relative to the germline gene, one junction end is altered; a read error may explain this. The V and J genes are TRBV7-9 and TRBJ1-4, with 9 nucleotides matching TRBD1. The germline CDR1 and CDR2 sequences are SEHNR and FQNEAQ (reference sequence). The CDR3 loop spans 14 amino acids. The CDR3 DNA reads as TGTGCCAGCAGCACTCGGGAAGGACAGGGGCCGGTGGTTTTT. Translating gives CASSTREGQGPVVF.

V is TRBV7-8 and J is TRBJ1-1, with unresolved D. Deletions cut 1 base from V and 7 bases from J, with 7 bases between. The CDR3 runs 12 residues. CDR1 and CDR2 (germline): SGHVS, FQNEAQ. In DNA, the CDR3 is TGTGCCAGCAGCTTAGAGATGGGTGAAGCTTTCTTT. This encodes CASSLEMGEAFF.

In this sample, this clone is medium-sized. The chain has TRBV7-2 and TRBJ2-7; 7 bases line up with TRBD2. Germline CDR1 SGHTA, CDR2 FQGNSA. The junction had 4 bases not matched to a gene; V was cut back by 5 bases and J by 3 bases. The CDR3 is 13 residues long. CDR3 sequence reads: CASSRDYSYEQYV. In DNA form, the CDR3 reads TGTGCCAGCAGCCGGGACTACAGCTACGAGCAGTACGTC.

This chain joins TRBV28 and TRBJ1-5; D perhaps matches TRBD1 (6 bases). The V gene's germline CDR1 is MDHEN and CDR2 SYDVKM. CDR3 length: 15 residues. V lost 4 bases and J lost 7, with 17 bases in between. The DNA of the CDR3 is TGTGCCAGCAGTTGGGGGGCGCGGGGTCAACAGCCCCAGCATTTT. It is translated as CASSWGARGQQPQHF.

This clone has a handful of counts. The chain couples TRBV7-9 to TRBJ1-5, with no clear D. V dropped 1 base and J dropped 2 bases, with 6 bases sitting between them. The CDR3 totals 14 residues. Germline V CDR1 and CDR2: SEHNR, FQNEAQ (reference sequence). The CDR3 region has the DNA TGTGCCAGCAGCTTAGGGCAGGGCAATCAGCCCCAGCATTTT. Amino acid sequence: CASSLGQGNQPQHF.

The chain is built from TRBV18 and TRBJ1-1, with D unclear. V was pared by 5 bases and J by 6 bases, with 13 bases between. CDR1 and CDR2 (germline): KGHSH, LQKENI. The CDR3 extends over 13 amino acids. CDR3 amino acids: CASSRAYNAEAFF. The CDR3 DNA reads as TGTGCCAGCTCAAGGGCCTACAACGCTGAAGCTTTCTTT.

V and J are TRBV5-1 and TRBJ1-1; 7 bases align to TRBD1. The CDR3 runs to 14 residues. Losses at the gene ends were 3 bases for V and 5 bases for J; bases not matched to a gene: 7. The germline V gene has CDR1 SGHRS and CDR2 YFSETQ. The CDR3 nucleotides are TGCGCCAGCAGCTCGCAGGGGGGTGAAACTGAAGCTTTCTTT. Encoded protein: CASSSQGGETEAFF.

The chain uses TRBV5-1 and TRBJ1-4, with 9 bases that match TRBD1. J gave up 7 bases and V 0 bases, and 13 bases lay outside the gene matches. Germline V gene sequence: CDR1 SGHRS, CDR2 YFSETQ. The CDR3 has 18 residues. As DNA, the CDR3 is TGCGCCAGCAGCTTGGTTCCGACAGGGGGACAGGAGGGTGAAAAACTGTTTTTT. It yields the protein CASSLVPTGGQEGEKLFF.

The chain joins TRBV28 to TRBJ1-2; the D is unclear. This CDR3 spans 15 amino acids. Trimming removed 3 bases at V and 8 bases at J, with 19 bases between. Germline loops: CDR1 MDHEN, CDR2 SYDVKM. The CDR3 DNA reads as TGTGCCAGCAGTTTCCCCTCTCTCCTTGGAGGGGGCTACACCTTC. It specifies CASSFPSLLGGGYTF.

CDR3: CASSYQVSNYGYTF. CDR3 coding DNA: TGCGCCAGCAGCTACCAAGTGTCCAACTATGGCTACACCTTC. The V call is TRBV5-1, the J call TRBJ1-2; D unclear. The V and J ends lost 3 bases and 2 bases respectively, with 11 bases between them. The germline gives CDR1 SGHRS, CDR2 YFSETQ. The CDR3 spans 14 residues.

The rearrangement uses TRBV7-8 and TRBJ1-4; D gene ambiguous. In germline, CDR1 is SGHVS, CDR2 FQNEAQ. V was clipped by 1 base and J by 4 bases, with 10 bases between them. This CDR3 contains 15 residues. The CDR3 nucleotides read TGTGCCAGCAGCTTAGGATCTGCTTTTAATGAAAAACTGTTTTTT. This translates into CASSLGSAFNEKLFF. Combining the CDR3 with reference TRBV7-8 and TRBJ1-4 gives the whole variable domain GAGVSQSPRYKVAKRGQDVALRCDPISGHVSLFWYQQALGQGPEFLTYFQNEAQLDKSGLPSDRFFAERPEGSVSTLKIQRTQQEDSAVYLCASSLGSAFNEKLFFGSGTQLSVL.

V gene TRBV19 combines with J gene TRBJ1-1; 9 bases match TRBD1. CDR3 length: 15 amino acids. V lost 3 bases, J lost 4 bases, and 6 bases stayed unmatched. Germline V gene data show CDR1 as LNHDA and CDR2 as SQIVND (reference sequence). The CDR3 here is CASSMRKTGGTEAFF. In DNA, the CDR3 is TGTGCCAGTAGTATGAGAAAGACAGGGGGCACTGAAGCTTTCTTT.

The gene calls are TRBV7-3 and TRBJ2-2; D possibly corresponds to TRBD2 (6 bases). Germline lookup yields CDR1 SGHTA and CDR2 FQGTGA. Trimming removed 3 bases at V and 4 bases at J, with 9 bases between. The length of the CDR3 is 14 residues. The CDR3: CASSLSGGTGELFF. CDR3 DNA sequence: TGTGCCAGCAGCTTGTCCGGGGGCACCGGGGAGCTGTTTTTT.

This chain connects TRBV5-1 to TRBJ1-5, with D perhaps matching TRBD1 (5 bases). The germline V gene encodes CDR1 SGHRS and CDR2 YFSETQ. The length of the CDR3 is 14 residues. V gave up 7 bases and J gave up 7 bases, with 18 bases separating them. CDR3 DNA sequence: TGCGCCAGCGGGACCCGGGAGGGGTACCAGCCCCAGCATTTT. Translation gives CASGTREGYQPQHF.

The V gene is TRBV5-6, the J gene TRBJ2-7, with 7 nucleotides matching TRBD1. CDR3 length: 17 residues. The germline CDR1 and CDR2 sequences are SGHDT and YYEEEE. Trimming took 3 bases from V and 4 from J; bases not matched to a gene: 16. The CDR3: CASSYLSPRTGRYEQYF. The CDR3 nucleotides are TGTGCCAGCAGCTACCTATCCCCCCGGACAGGTCGGTACGAGCAGTACTTC.

The genes are TRBV7-6 and TRBJ2-1; weak D call: TRBD1 (6 bases). The germline V gene encodes CDR1 SGHVS and CDR2 FNYEAQ. The CDR3 length is 16 residues. Trimming shortened V by 2 bases and J by 4 bases, and 15 bases separated the two germline ends. The CDR3 nucleotides read TGTGCCAGCAGCTTACAGGGGCCTGGACATTACAATGAGCAGTTCTTC. The encoded protein is CASSLQGPGHYNEQFF.